Each of the 27 T cell receptor beta chains below was sequenced from the same sample in a study of blood T cells in healthy people across ages. Primers used in a second PCR of roughly 6 to 11 cycles were a sample-barcoded 5' primer and a J-beta primer mix. MiXCR was run by TCRdb on the 5' RACE reads, yielding one entry per CDR3 protein. The sample has about 650,000 distinct CDR3 sequences, 52% seen once. Sequenced sample: blood. The source is an elderly woman in good health.

J is TRBJ1-1 and V is TRBV5-1; maybe TRBD1 (6 bases). This CDR3 spans 14 amino acids. Between the trimmed V and J ends, which lost 9 bases and 3 bases, there was a span of 18 bases. Germline V lookup: CDR1 SGHRS, CDR2 YFSETQ. The CDR3 DNA reads TGCGCCACCAACTCCGGCCCAGGGGACACTGAAGCTTTCTTT. Translation gives CATNSGPGDTEAFF. Variable domain in full (rest from reference TRBV5-1 and TRBJ1-1): KAGVTQTPRYLIKTRGQQVTLSCSPISGHRSVSWYQQTPGQGLQFLFEYFSETQRNKGNFPGRFSGRQFSNSRSEMNVSTLELGDSALYLCATNSGPGDTEAFFGQGTRLTVV.

As concerns this clonotype: This clone may be a read error of a much larger clone one base away. The V gene is TRBV7-2, the J gene TRBJ2-1, with a tentative D call TRBD2 (5 bases). The germline V gene has CDR1 SGHTA and CDR2 FQGNSA. The CDR3 contains 14 residues. Trimming removed 3 bases from V and 8 bases from J, with 14 bases in between. DNA of the CDR3: TGTGCCAGCAGCTTTACTCGACGGGGATATGAGCAGTTCTTC. Translation gives CASSFTRRGYEQFF. The complete variable domain, with remaining parts taken from reference TRBV7-2 and TRBJ2-1, reads GAGVSQSPSNKVTEKGKDVELRCDPISGHTALYWYRQSLGQGLEFLIYFQGNSAPDKSGLPSDRFSAERTGGSVSTLTIQRTQQEDSAVYLCASSFTRRGYEQFFGPGTRLTVL.

The rearrangement joins TRBV12-5 to TRBJ2-3; D is unresolved. CDR1 and CDR2 from the germline V gene are LGHNT and FRNRAP. The CDR3 consists of 12 residues. The V gene lost 5 bases and the J gene lost 3 bases, with 6 bases spanning the gap. For the CDR3, the DNA is TGTGCTAGTGGTAAGACAACAGATACGCAGTATTTT. Its protein product is CASGKTTDTQYF.

DNA for the CDR3: TGTGCCAGCAGTTCACCCAGGGAGGGCACAGATACGCAGTATTTT. Protein sequence: CASSSPREGTDTQYF. This sequence joins TRBV28 and TRBJ2-3; perhaps TRBD2 as D (6 bases). This CDR3 has 15 residues. Germline V gene sequence: CDR1 MDHEN, CDR2 SYDVKM. V was shortened by 4 bases and J by 1 base, with 12 bases between the two germline ends.

The chain employs TRBV5-1 and TRBJ2-2; D is perhaps TRBD1 (5 bases). CDR1 is SGHRS and CDR2 is YFSETQ in the germline V gene. This CDR3 has 14 residues. V lost 7 bases, J lost 6 bases, and 16 bases lay in between. CDR3 DNA: TGCGCCAGCGGGCAGGGAAGTATATCCGGGGAGCTGTTTTTT. Encoded protein: CASGQGSISGELFF.

This clonotype was observed at least ten times. Here the CDR3 DNA reads TGCGCCAGCAGTAAAATAGCGGGGGTCAATGAGCAGTTCTTC. Translating gives CASSKIAGVNEQFF. The V gene is TRBV5-1, the J gene TRBJ2-1; 9 bases map to TRBD2. With 5 bases clipped from V and 6 bases from J, the junction kept 6 bases outside the gene matches. Germline values: CDR1 SGHRS, CDR2 YFSETQ. This CDR3 region has 14 residues.

Of note for this clonotype: A clone one base away is much larger, so this may be a read error. The rearrangement uses TRBV5-1 and TRBJ2-1, with D perhaps TRBD1 or TRBD2 (5 bases each). CDR3 length equals 17 residues. CDR1 SGHRS and CDR2 YFSETQ come from the germline V gene. The CDR3 DNA reads as TGCACCAGCAGCTTGAATACAGGAGGAAGAGCCTACAATGAGCAGTTCTTC. Translated: CTSSLNTGGRAYNEQFF.

The chain's CDR3 is CASRDAQALNNSPLHF. CDR3 sequence (DNA): TGTGCCAGCAGGGACGCGCAGGCACTTAATAATTCACCCCTCCACTTT. The V and J genes are TRBV2 and TRBJ1-6; D gene uncertain. The ends were cut back, 6 bases at V and 5 bases at J, with 17 bases in the middle. CDR3 length equals 16 residues. Germline V lookup: CDR1 SNHLY, CDR2 FYNNEI.

V gene TRBV6-5 combines with J gene TRBJ1-2, with 8 bases that match TRBD1. Germline trimming cut 6 bases from V and 6 bases from J; bases unmatched to any gene: 9. This CDR3 comprises 14 residues. Germline-derived CDR1 and CDR2 are MNHEY and SVGAGI. CDR3 DNA sequence: TGTGCCAGCAGCCAACCGGGACAGGCAGATGGCTACACCTTC. This translates into CASSQPGQADGYTF.

This clonotype has just a few counts. The chain is built from TRBV18 and TRBJ1-3; D not resolved. CDR3 length: 16 amino acids. The V end lost 3 bases, the J end lost 0 bases, and 12 bases lay between the germline ends. Germline CDR1 is KGHSH and CDR2 is LQKENI. CDR3 amino acids: CASSPEAASSGNTIYF. The CDR3 bases are TGTGCCAGCTCACCGGAGGCGGCGAGCTCTGGAAACACCATATATTTT.

This clonotype was seen at least ten times. This chain joins TRBV20-1 and TRBJ1-5, with no clear D. Germline V gene lookup returns CDR1 DFQATT and CDR2 SNEGSKA (reference sequence). The ends were cut back, 7 bases at V and 5 bases at J, with 18 bases in the middle. CDR3 size: 14 residues. The CDR3 here is CSVPIRTIDQPQHF. CDR3 coding DNA: TGCAGTGTACCGATCCGGACGATCGATCAGCCCCAGCATTTT.

This clonotype came up once. The rearrangement links TRBV20-1 to TRBJ2-1; D is unresolved. V was clipped by 3 bases and J by 4 bases, with 7 bases between them. The length of the CDR3 is 12 residues. In germline, CDR1 is DFQATT, CDR2 SNEGSKA (reference sequence). In DNA, the CDR3 is TGCAGTGCTAGTCCACAGTACAATGAGCAGTTCTTC. Protein product: CSASPQYNEQFF.

This clonotype has at least ten counts. J is TRBJ2-3 and V is TRBV20-1, with D possibly matching TRBD1 (6 bases). The V and J ends lost 5 bases and 2 bases respectively, with 20 bases between them. The CDR3 consists of 16 residues. Germline CDR1 reads DFQATT; CDR2 reads SNEGSKA (reference sequence). CDR3 in amino acids: CSAGRGDWGPTDTQYF. DNA for the CDR3: TGCAGTGCTGGACGTGGGGATTGGGGGCCCACAGATACGCAGTATTTT.

The V call is TRBV13, the J call TRBJ1-6, with unresolved D. The length of the CDR3 is 14 residues. Trimming cost V 1 base and J 10 bases, with 11 bases left between them. Germline V gives CDR1 PRHDT, CDR2 FYEKMQ (reference sequence). CDR3 protein: CASSLERKSSPLHF. The CDR3 nucleotides are TGTGCCAGCAGCTTAGAGAGGAAGTCCTCACCCCTCCACTTT.

This clonotype was recorded a few times. V and J are TRBV15 and TRBJ2-1; 11 positions match TRBD2. Germline assignment: CDR1 LNHNV and CDR2 YYDKDF (reference sequence). The CDR3 is 17 residues long. V lost 0 bases, J lost 9 bases, and 10 bases stayed unmatched. The CDR3 region is CATSRDHLYGLAGEQFF. In DNA, the CDR3 is TGTGCCACCAGCAGAGATCATCTCTACGGACTAGCGGGTGAGCAGTTCTTC. Complete variable domain (other parts from reference TRBV15 and TRBJ2-1): DAMVIQNPRYQVTQFGKPVTLSCSQTLNHNVMYWYQQKSSQAPKLLFHYYDKDFNNEADTPDNFQSRRPNTSFCFLDIRSPGLGDTAMYLCATSRDHLYGLAGEQFFGPGTRLTVL.

This chain links TRBV7-2 with TRBJ2-7, with D hard to call. The germline CDR1 and CDR2 sequences are SGHTA and FQGNSA. This CDR3 has 13 residues. V lost 3 bases and J 3 bases, leaving 9 bases between the germline ends. The DNA of the CDR3 is TGTGCCAGCAGCTTCCTCGATTTCTACGAGCAGTACTTC. This gives the protein CASSFLDFYEQYF.

The chain recombines TRBV25-1 with TRBJ1-1; TRBD1 agrees at 7 bases. The CDR3 is 13 residues long. Germline V gene lookup returns CDR1 MGHDK and CDR2 SYGVNS. J gave up 4 bases and V 6 bases, and 5 bases lay outside the gene matches. The CDR3 reads CASRDRSGTEAFF. The CDR3 region has the DNA TGTGCCAGCAGGGACAGGAGTGGCACTGAAGCTTTCTTT.

The CDR3 loop reads CASSLVRNEQYF. CDR3 in DNA: TGCGCCAGCAGCTTGGTAAGAAACGAGCAGTACTTC. This rearrangement joins TRBV5-1 to TRBJ2-7; unclear D gene. The CDR3 loop spans 12 amino acids. CDR1 SGHRS and CDR2 YFSETQ come from the germline V gene. V shed 0 bases and J shed 5 bases, with 6 bases lying between them. Together with reference TRBV5-1 and TRBJ2-7, the CDR3 gives the full variable domain: KAGVTQTPRYLIKTRGQQVTLSCSPISGHRSVSWYQQTPGQGLQFLFEYFSETQRNKGNFPGRFSGRQFSNSRSEMNVSTLELGDSALYLCASSLVRNEQYFGPGTRLTVT.

This clonotype was detected many times. This rearrangement joins TRBV3-1 to TRBJ2-3; D may be TRBD2 (6 bases). Trimming left V 4 bases short and J 6 bases short, with 14 bases between. This CDR3 is 14 amino acids long. Germline assignment: CDR1 LGHDT and CDR2 YNNKEL (reference sequence). The CDR3 is CASSLSGPGDTQYF. DNA of the CDR3: TGTGCCAGCAGCCTGAGCGGGCCGGGGGATACGCAGTATTTT.

This clonotype was seen more than once but under ten times. The chain is built from TRBV7-9 and TRBJ1-2; perhaps TRBD1 as D (5 bases). Germline V CDR1 and CDR2: SEHNR, FQNEAQ (reference sequence). This CDR3 has 20 residues. V was shortened by 2 bases and J by 4 bases, with 29 bases between the two germline ends. Written as DNA, the CDR3 is TGTGCCAGCAGCTTAAACGGTCGGGAACTCGGGACCAGGCCACCCTATGGCTACACCTTC. Protein sequence: CASSLNGRELGTRPPYGYTF.

The genes are TRBV7-2 and TRBJ2-3; 13 bases are shared with TRBD2. This CDR3 is 14 amino acids long. In germline, CDR1 is SGHTA, CDR2 FQGNSA. With V trimmed by 3 bases and J by 9 bases, 3 bases remained unmatched. The CDR3, as DNA: TGTGCCAGCAGCTTGGGACTAGCGGGAATCACGCAGTATTTT. This sequence encodes CASSLGLAGITQYF.

There are many counts of this clonotype. This chain connects TRBV13 to TRBJ1-1; 7 nucleotides agree with TRBD1. The CDR3 consists of 12 residues. Germline V lookup: CDR1 PRHDT, CDR2 FYEKMQ (reference sequence). V trimming: 5 bases; J trimming: 7 bases; junction bases outside the gene matches: 4. The DNA of the CDR3 is TGTGCCAGCAGCCCCAGGACAGGTGAAGCTTTCTTT. Protein sequence: CASSPRTGEAFF. The variable domain in full, completed from reference TRBV13 and TRBJ1-1, reads AAGVIQSPRHLIKEKRETATLKCYPIPRHDTVYWYQQGPGQDPQFLISFYEKMQSDKGSIPDRFSAQQFSDYHSELNMSSLELGDSALYFCASSPRTGEAFFGQGTRLTVV.

The rearrangement joins TRBV12-5 to TRBJ2-4; D not certain. TRBJ2-7 explains the end of the DNA better; the J call may be wrong. The CDR3 is 13 residues long. CDR1 and CDR2 (germline): LGHNT, FRNRAP. CDR3 sequence (DNA): TGTGCCAGCAAGGGTGGGCCATCATACGAGCAGTACTTC. Its translation is CASKGGPSYEQYF.

This clonotype came up a few times. V usage is TRBV12-3 or TRBV12-4 and J usage is TRBJ2-1; D is ambiguous. Trimming took 7 bases from V and 8 from J, leaving 9 bases between them. The CDR3 extends over 11 amino acids. In DNA form, the CDR3 reads TGTGCCAGCACTTCGAGGTATGAGCAGTTCTTC. This translates into CASTSRYEQFF.

Details on this clonotype: A much more abundant neighbour one base away suggests this may be a read error. The V and J genes are TRBV20-1 and TRBJ1-2, with 8 bases that match TRBD1. CDR1 is DFQATT and CDR2 is SNEGSKA in the germline V gene (reference sequence). This CDR3 spans 15 amino acids. J lost 0 bases, V lost 2 bases, and 5 bases had no gene match. The CDR3 region has the DNA TGCAGTGCTAGACGCAGGGGGCATCCTAACTATGGCTACACCTTC. Protein sequence: CSARRRGHPNYGYTF.

The V gene is TRBV6-5, the J gene TRBJ2-3; D is possibly TRBD2 (5 bases). The CDR3 totals 14 residues. V dropped 6 bases and J dropped 6 bases, with 16 bases sitting between them. Looked up from germline, CDR1 is MNHEY and CDR2 is SVGAGI. The DNA of the CDR3 is TGTGCCAGCAGGGTCCGCACCCGAGGGGATACGCAGTATTTT. It encodes CASRVRTRGDTQYF.

CDR3 protein: CASSGSQNSPLHF. CDR3 bases: TGTGCCAGCAGTGGCAGTCAAAATTCACCCCTCCACTTT. The rearrangement uses TRBV3-1 and TRBJ1-6, with no clear D. Trimming stripped 6 bases from V and 7 bases from J, with 10 bases between. The CDR3 covers 13 residues. CDR1 is LGHDT, CDR2 YNNKEL, per germline (reference sequence).